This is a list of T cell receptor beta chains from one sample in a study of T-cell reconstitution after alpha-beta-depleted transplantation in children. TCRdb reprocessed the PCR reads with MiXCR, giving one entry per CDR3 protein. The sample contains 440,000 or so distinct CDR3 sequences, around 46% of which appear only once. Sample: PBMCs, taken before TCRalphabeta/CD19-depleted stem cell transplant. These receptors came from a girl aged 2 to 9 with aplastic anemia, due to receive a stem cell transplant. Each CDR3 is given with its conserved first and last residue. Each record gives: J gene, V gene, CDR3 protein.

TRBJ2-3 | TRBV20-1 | CSAPDRARTDTQYF
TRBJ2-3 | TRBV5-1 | CASSFPGLAGTDTQYF
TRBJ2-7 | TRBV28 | CASSGIGQVSSYEQYF
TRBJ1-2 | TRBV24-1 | CATSDPNGQGNYGYTF
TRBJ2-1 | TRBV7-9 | CASSLVVGPLYNEQFF
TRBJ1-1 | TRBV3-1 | CASSQERGLNTEAFF
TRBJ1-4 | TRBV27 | CASSPMGVFNEKLFF
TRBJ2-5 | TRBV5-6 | CASSLSKVGGARETQYF
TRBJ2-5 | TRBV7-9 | CASSLSGTGVSTQYF
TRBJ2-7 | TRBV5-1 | CASSLDGDEQYF
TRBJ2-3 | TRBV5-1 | CASSLEPDTQYF
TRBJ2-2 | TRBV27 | CASRTAGTGFTGELFF
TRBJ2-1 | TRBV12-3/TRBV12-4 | CASSPSAAGVSHNEQFF
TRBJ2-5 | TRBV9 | CASSPRDSLSETQYF
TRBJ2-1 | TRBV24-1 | CATSDPARTGDYNEQFF
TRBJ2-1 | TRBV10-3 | CAIGSWGNEQFF
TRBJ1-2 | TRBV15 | CATSRGRTDNYGYTF
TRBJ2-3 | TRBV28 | CASSSGQHTDTQYF
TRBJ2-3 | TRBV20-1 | CSTSGGLTDTQYF
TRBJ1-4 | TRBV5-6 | CASSLGQYNEKLFF
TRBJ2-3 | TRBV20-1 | CSARDPTSGRVDTQYF
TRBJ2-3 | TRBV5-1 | CASSETASTDTQYF
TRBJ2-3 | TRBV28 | CASSLPSGTSDTQYF
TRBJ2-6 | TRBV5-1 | CASSSPGTGSSGANVLTF
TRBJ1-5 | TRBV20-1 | CSAIPGPQAGSPQHF